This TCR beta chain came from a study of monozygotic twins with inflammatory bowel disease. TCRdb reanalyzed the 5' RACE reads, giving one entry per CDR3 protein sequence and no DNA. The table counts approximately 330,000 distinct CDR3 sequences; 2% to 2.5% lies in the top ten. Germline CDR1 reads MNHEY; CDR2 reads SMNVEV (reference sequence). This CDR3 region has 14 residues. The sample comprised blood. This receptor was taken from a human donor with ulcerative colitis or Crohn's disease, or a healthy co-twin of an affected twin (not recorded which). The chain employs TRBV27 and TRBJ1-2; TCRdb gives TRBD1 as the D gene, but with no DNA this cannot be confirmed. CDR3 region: CASSPSALNYGYTF.